These T cell receptor beta chains were read from a single sample in a study of CD8 T cells in ankylosing spondylitis. TCRdb re-analysed the 5' RACE reads in MiXCR, keeping a single row per CDR3 protein. The sample shows some 700,000 distinct CDR3 sequences, 15% to 20% of them seen only once. Material for sequencing was blood, either unsorted or a sorted T cell fraction (not recorded which). The receptor source for this set is a male donor with ankylosing spondylitis. The CDR3 runs from the conserved cysteine through the conserved F or W. The D gene is left open where the match is weak. Where a row states a size, it is once, few, many or the class of an expanded clone; other rows omit it.

D	length	size	V	J	DNA	CDR3
TRBD2	15	few	TRBV20-1	TRBJ2-5	TGCAGTGCTATCCGCAGGGAGGGCGTGGGGGAGACCCAGTACTTC	CSAIRREGVGETQYF
-	13	few	TRBV20-1	TRBJ2-3	TGCAGTGCCCACCGTGTGGCTCCGGATACGCAGTATTTT	CSAHRVAPDTQYF
TRBD1	18	-	TRBV4-2	TRBJ1-2	TGTGCCAGCAGCCCACCTCTACCGGGACAGGGGCTCTATGATGGCTACACCTTC	CASSPPLPGQGLYDGYTF
-	12	many	TRBV12-3/TRBV12-4	TRBJ1-2	TGTGCCAGCAGTTTAGGGAACTATGGCTACACCTTC	CASSLGNYGYTF
-	13	-	TRBV21-1	TRBJ2-7	TGTGCCAGCAGCAAAACACCCCCCTACGAGCAGTACTTC	CASSKTPPYEQYF
TRBD2	15	-	TRBV24-1	TRBJ2-2	TGTGCCACCAGTGAACCCCGGGGGGGGACCGGGGAGCTGTTTTTT	CATSEPRGGTGELFF
-	13	-	TRBV30	TRBJ1-2	TGTGCCTGGACCCCTACCGGGACATATGGCTACACCTTC	CAWTPTGTYGYTF
TRBD1	20	few	TRBV6-2/TRBV6-3	TRBJ1-1	TGTGCCAGCAGTTACGGCGTTAGGACCCATCGGAGGGGGCCGAACACTGAAGCTTTCTTT	CASSYGVRTHRRGPNTEAFF
TRBD2	16	few	TRBV19	TRBJ2-1	TGTGCCAGTAGTATCTCGACTAGCGGGAGCCGCGATGAGCAGTTCTTC	CASSISTSGSRDEQFF
TRBD2	14	few	TRBV12-3/TRBV12-4	TRBJ2-5	TGTGCCAGCGGGACCGGGACTAGCGAAGAGACCCAGTACTTC	CASGTGTSEETQYF
-	15	few	TRBV2	TRBJ2-7	TGTGCCAGCAGGGCGGACGTGGGGGGTTCCTACGAGCAGTACTTC	CASRADVGGSYEQYF
-	15	-	TRBV9	TRBJ2-7	TGTGCCAGCAGCGTAGGGGGGGCAGGGTCGAGGGAGCAGTACTTC	CASSVGGAGSREQYF
TRBD2	16	-	TRBV6-2/TRBV6-3	TRBJ2-1	TGTGCCAGCAGCCGGGGGGGAGCGGGAGCCTACGATGAGCAGTTCTTC	CASSRGGAGAYDEQFF
-	12	-	TRBV6-6	TRBJ1-2	TGTGCCAGCAAGGCGGGGGGAGGTGGCTACACCTTC	CASKAGGGGYTF
-	14	few	TRBV25-1	TRBJ1-2	TGTGCCAGCAGTGGAGTGTACAGTAACTATGGCTACACCTTC	CASSGVYSNYGYTF
-	15	-	TRBV20-1	TRBJ1-1	TGCAGTGCCCGTCGAGTTGGGGTGCGGGACACTGAAGCTTTCTTT	CSARRVGVRDTEAFF
TRBD2	12	few	TRBV20-1	TRBJ2-1	TGCAGTGCTAGAGAGGCGGTAGCGGGAGAAGTCTTC	CSAREAVAGEVF
-	18	-	TRBV6-2/TRBV6-3	TRBJ1-2	TGTGCCAGCGCTGGTGTAATGCGGGCAGCCACACGGAACTATGGCTACACCTTC	CASAGVMRAATRNYGYTF
-	17	few	TRBV5-6	TRBJ2-3	TGTGCCAGCAGCCATTATTGGGAGAGGCAGCGCACAGATACGCAGTATTTT	CASSHYWERQRTDTQYF
TRBD1	16	-	TRBV20-1	TRBJ1-5	TGCAGTGCTCATTGGGGACAGGGATATAGCAATCAGCCCCAGCATTTT	CSAHWGQGYSNQPQHF
TRBD1	13	few	TRBV29-1	TRBJ1-2	TGCAGCGTGCAGACAGGGGCTAACTATGGCTACACCTTC	CSVQTGANYGYTF
-	13	few	TRBV3-1	TRBJ1-2	TGTGCCAGCAGCCAAGGCGGCACCTATGGCTACACCTTC	CASSQGGTYGYTF
-	15	-	TRBV7-8	TRBJ2-3	TGTGCCAGCAGCCCAATGTATGTGGGCACAGATACGCAGTATTTT	CASSPMYVGTDTQYF
TRBD2	14	-	TRBV30	TRBJ2-1	TGTGCCTGGAGTAGCGGGGGGGCCTACAATGAGCAGTTCTTC	CAWSSGGAYNEQFF
-	16	-	TRBV7-9	TRBJ2-3	TGTGCCAGCAGCTTAGGTGGCAGGGCCTACACAGATACGCAGTATTTT	CASSLGGRAYTDTQYF
TRBD1	15	few	TRBV20-1	TRBJ2-7	TGCAGTGCTAGAGATGGAGGGACAGGGTTGTACGAGCAGTACTTC	CSARDGGTGLYEQYF
-	13	-	TRBV6-5	TRBJ2-7	TGTGCCAGCAGTTATATGGAGGGCTACGAGCAGTACTTC	CASSYMEGYEQYF
TRBD2	15	many	TRBV5-6	TRBJ2-1	TGTGCCAGCAGCAGGGGACTAGCGGAGTACAATGAGCAGTTCTTC	CASSRGLAEYNEQFF
-	14	many	TRBV7-9	TRBJ1-1	TGTGCCAGCAGCTTGAACGGGGCGAACACTGAAGCTTTCTTT	CASSLNGANTEAFF
TRBD2	15	-	TRBV11-2	TRBJ2-1	TGTGCCAGCAGCGAGACTAGCGGGGCTTACAATGAGCAGTTCTTC	CASSETSGAYNEQFF
-	15	-	TRBV19	TRBJ2-2	TGTGCCAGTACCATTGGGCAGGGGAGAACCGGGGAGCTGTTTTTT	CASTIGQGRTGELFF
TRBD1	16	-	TRBV18	TRBJ2-2	TGTGCCAGCTCACTCCGGACAGGGGGATACACCGGGGAGCTGTTTTTT	CASSLRTGGYTGELFF
TRBD2	17	-	TRBV20-1	TRBJ2-5	TGCAGTGCTAGAGTGCCTAGCGGGGGGGCGAGTGAAGAGACCCAGTACTTC	CSARVPSGGASEETQYF
TRBD1	15	few	TRBV20-1	TRBJ1-2	TGCAGTGCTAGCAGAATTGGACAGGGTGCCTATGGCTACACCTTC	CSASRIGQGAYGYTF
TRBD2	15	few	TRBV5-6	TRBJ2-5	TGTGCCAGCAGCTTGGTAACTAGCGGCCAAGAGACCCAGTACTTC	CASSLVTSGQETQYF
-	16	-	TRBV3-1	TRBJ1-2	TGTGCCAGCAGCCAAGAATCAGGGACCTTTAACTATGGCTACACCTTC	CASSQESGTFNYGYTF
TRBD1	17	-	TRBV25-1	TRBJ2-1	TGTGCCAGCAGTGATCCGCGACAGGGGAGCTCCTACAATGAGCAGTTCTTC	CASSDPRQGSSYNEQFF
-	14	-	TRBV7-8	TRBJ1-4	TGTGCCAGCAGCAGCGCGACGGGCCACGAAAAACTGTTTTTT	CASSSATGHEKLFF
TRBD2	14	-	TRBV6-1	TRBJ2-1	TGTGCCAGCAACCCGGCGGGCGGGGGGTCCGAGCAGTTCTTC	CASNPAGGGSEQFF
-	14	few	TRBV6-2/TRBV6-3	TRBJ1-2	TGTGCCAGCAGGCCCGGGGGGTCGGACTATGGCTACACCTTC	CASRPGGSDYGYTF
-	15	-	TRBV18	TRBJ2-7	TGTGCCAGCTCACCACCGGGACTCGGCGGGGCCGAGCAGTACTTC	CASSPPGLGGAEQYF
TRBD1	17	few	TRBV27	TRBJ1-1	TGTGCCAGCAGCCAACCTCCTCGACAGGGATTGAACACTGAAGCTTTCTTT	CASSQPPRQGLNTEAFF
TRBD2	17	-	TRBV4-3	TRBJ2-1	TGCGCCAGCAGCCGGCTTTTTGGACTAGCGGGGGACAATGAGCAGTTCTTC	CASSRLFGLAGDNEQFF
-	13	many	TRBV7-9	TRBJ2-2	TGTGCCAGCAGCTTATGGGTCACCGGGGAGCTGTTTTTT	CASSLWVTGELFF
-	16	few	TRBV5-1	TRBJ2-3	TGCGCCAGCAGCTTGGGGTGGTTCGGAAGCACAGATACGCAGTATTTT	CASSLGWFGSTDTQYF
TRBD2	16	-	TRBV3-1	TRBJ2-1	TGTGCCAGCAGCCTTCTGAGCGGGAAGATCGGCAATGAGCAGTTCTTC	CASSLLSGKIGNEQFF
-	13	many	TRBV12-3/TRBV12-4	TRBJ2-2	TGTGCCAGCAGGGGCGGTAGGACCGGGGAGCTGTTTTTT	CASRGGRTGELFF